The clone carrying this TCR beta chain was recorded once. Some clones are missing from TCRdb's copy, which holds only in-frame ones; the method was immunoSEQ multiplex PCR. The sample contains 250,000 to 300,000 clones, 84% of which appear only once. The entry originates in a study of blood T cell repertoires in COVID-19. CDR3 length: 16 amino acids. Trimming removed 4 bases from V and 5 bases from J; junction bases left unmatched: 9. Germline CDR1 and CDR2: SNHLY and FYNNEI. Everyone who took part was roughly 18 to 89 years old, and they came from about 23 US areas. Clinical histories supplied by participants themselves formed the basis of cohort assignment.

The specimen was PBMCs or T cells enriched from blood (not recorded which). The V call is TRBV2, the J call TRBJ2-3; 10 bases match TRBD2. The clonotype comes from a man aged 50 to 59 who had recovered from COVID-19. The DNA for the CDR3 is TGTGCCAGCAGTGTTGGGCTAGCGGGGGAAGTAGATACGCAGTATTTT. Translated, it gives CASSVGLAGEVDTQYF.